This note documents a single TCR beta chain sequence. It lacks a known antigen. This specimen comes from a study of cytomegalovirus exposure and HLA in healthy donors (dated 2017 in TCRdb). Regarding the study in general: An earlier analysis of 550 to 700 of the donors reported 250 to 350 Gb of sequence data and roughly 100 million unique TCR beta sequences from about 200 million T cells. An early release that covered roughly 600 HLA-typed donors contained around 300 gigabases of sequencing data and around 80 million unique TCR sequences. Of the 300 to 500 genotyped donors, more than 75% were placed in the genetic ancestry cluster associated with self-reported Caucasian donors. The study aimed to test whether cataloging public T cell receptors could reveal signatures of past pathogen exposure. The study used immunosequencing to profile the T cell repertoires of approximately 640 subjects and linked those repertoires to cytomegalovirus serostatus. Along with the roughly 700-subject first cohort, a separate validation cohort of around 110 different subjects was used. To predict cytomegalovirus infection status, the study combined high-throughput TCR immunosequencing, statistical association of individual TCRs with disease status, and machine learning. A later analysis re-examined previously published TCR beta repertoires from just over 650 donors and added high-resolution HLA genotyping to investigate patterns of TCR occurrence. The later analysis used no new phenotypic data to find candidate immune exposures, relying instead on TCR beta sequences and their occurrence across donors. In an earlier analysis of roughly 540 of the donors, high-throughput TCR beta sequencing was used to judge whether each TCR beta V gene segment behaved as functional or pseudogenic. Donor age, sex, ethnicity and CMV serostatus were collected together with the repertoire data. In a later genetic analysis, genome-wide SNP genotypes for 398 of the 666 donors were used, and that subset was treated as a discovery cohort. All discovery cohort repertoires had been generated on a single sequencing platform. HLA typing covered class I and class II loci at four-digit resolution. The number of typed donors differed by locus: about 629-630 for A, B, C, DRB1 and DQB1; some 500 for DQA1; approximately 600 for DPA1; and around 470 for DPB1. Roughly five DR-DQ haplotypes were handled as single units for association and clustering because linkage in the cohort was strong. Among about 400 genotyped donors of the cohort, an average of about 220,000 unique TCR beta nucleotide sequences was sequenced per donor, of which approximately 18% were non-productive.

Measured from the cysteine to the phenylalanine, the CDR3 is 17 residues long. The read is trimmed to its CDR3 DNA, 51 bases read in frame from base 1. Libraries were built with the immunoSEQ multiplex PCR assay. For the multiplex PCR, a mixture combining 60 forward primers for TCR Vbeta segments and 13 reverse primers for TCR Jbeta segments was used. The CDR3 region of rearranged TCR beta genes was amplified from genomic DNA by a multiplex PCR assay. The Illumina HiSeq System was used to sequence the amplified TCR beta libraries as 87-base-pair reads. Turning to the authors' computational methods: Across the 670 or so repertoires, a later analysis counted roughly 77 million unique TCR beta chains, 9.5 million to 12 million of which were shared by at least two donors. Raw reads were error-corrected and collapsed into unique sequences with a nearest-neighbor algorithm that merged closely related sequences to remove PCR and sequencing errors. Alignment of CDR3 sequences to IMGT reference sequences was used to assign V, D and J gene segments. For a sequence to be retained, a match of at least six nucleotides was required to both a V gene segment and a J gene segment. A rearrangement was called productive if the CDR3 had no stop codons and remained in frame with V and J, and every other rearrangement was called non-productive. CDR3 was defined by IMGT convention, running from the second conserved V-encoded cysteine to the conserved J-encoded phenylalanine. The earlier analysis of 500 to 600 of the donors excluded sequences that lacked an unambiguous match to a single V gene segment. In an earlier analysis of some 590 of the donors, V segments were called functional above 56.7% productive rearrangements and were called segregating when the between-donor standard deviation exceeded 5%. A statistical classification framework was developed to diagnose cytomegalovirus status using the catalog of TCR beta chain sequences. A later analysis assigned V and J genes by comparing TCR nucleotide sequences with IMGT/GENE-DB human TR gene sequences. Using the TCRdist pipeline, a later analysis assigned CDR3 sequences along with most-parsimonious VDJ recombination scenarios. In a later analysis, each TCR beta chain was defined by its CDR3 amino acid sequence together with its V-gene family, and reads without a unique V-gene family were excluded. As a way to deal with suspected cross-contamination and a sequencing artifact, a later analysis dropped 450 to 600 nucleotide sequences that were highly shared and had low generation probability. A later analysis calculated a clonal expansion index for each public chain from normalized within-repertoire ranks of inferred template counts. In a later analysis, generation probabilities were computed with a VDJ recombination model fitted to out-of-frame rearrangements, and the resulting probabilities were checked against IGoR. In a later analysis, hypergeometric tests were used to score TCR-TCR, TCR-HLA and TCR-CMV co-occurrence, with a repertoire-size bias correction applied to TCR pairs. In a later analysis, false discovery rates were estimated by permuting HLA or CMV assignments 20 times. A later analysis grouped co-occurring TCRs with DBSCAN, adding TCRdist sequence similarity when clustering within HLA-allele-positive subsets. Repertoires with fewer than 30,000 or more than 120,000 public chains, plus five repertoires with anomalous nucleotide sharing, were excluded from co-occurrence clustering. Held by TCRdb, this immuneACCESS table contains in-frame sequences only and omits some clones. Under half of the omission traces to an unresolved V gene where checked; the cause of the rest is unknown. For V, J and clone size, that table is used; D and trimming come from the DNA. This sample's records show approximately 110,000 clones. The ten largest clonotypes hold 2% to 2.5% of the sample.

The cohort comprised 670 or so healthy bone marrow donors. All cohort members were sampled while nominally healthy, although unrecorded immune exposures were likely present. The donor tested CMV seronegative and was one of the 352 seronegative cohort members. A peripheral blood sample was collected from each donor, and TCR beta sequencing was performed on peripheral blood mononuclear cells. The Qiagen DNeasy Blood Extraction Kit was used to extract genomic DNA from the blood cell samples. Summary of the overall study and its limitations: A further reported finding was that TCR beta sequences accurately predicted the HLA-A and HLA-B alleles for most subjects in the first cohort. Most TCR sequences were observed very rarely across donors, whereas some public TCRs were present in many individuals. A later analysis associated about 17,000 TCR beta sequences with specific HLA alleles at a false discovery rate of 0.05. A later analysis found that HLA-associated TCR beta chains were more clonally expanded and had lower generation probabilities than equally common non-associated chains. Because counts were too low, seventeen rarely observed V segments, including chromosome 9 orphons, were excluded from the earlier analysis of 587 of the donors. Several of the top co-occurrence clusters appeared to be linked to parvovirus B19, influenza, CMV and Epstein-Barr virus, according to a later analysis. Three of the identified cytomegalovirus-associated TCR beta chains were confirmed in vitro to be specific for cytomegalovirus antigens. Correlated functional status among segregating V segments might reflect linkage disequilibrium, but an unknown experimental factor could not be ruled out. A later analysis found that most CMV-associated TCR beta chains appeared HLA-restricted, with HLA associations seemingly driven largely by CMV exposure. In both the original and validation cohorts, the classifier was reported to diagnose cytomegalovirus status with high specificity and sensitivity. Some IMGT-functional V segments, including TRBV6-2 and TRBV6-3, could not be distinguished by the 87-base-pair reads and were therefore excluded. An association between a missense DCLRE1C variant and V-gene and J-gene trimming of TCR beta chains was found in a later genetic analysis and replicated in an independent cohort. A later analysis found that TCR association rates varied across HLA loci, with DRB1 alleles showing the most associated TCRs and HLA-C alleles the fewest. According to the authors, the approach could potentially be generalized to other disease states and immunological phenotypes. Assigning TCR associations to individual alleles was difficult when HLA alleles, especially DR and DQ, strongly co-occurred. For the cohort, immune exposure information was limited to CMV serostatus. Broadly in line with IMGT annotations, most TCR beta V segments showed up in productive rearrangements about 87% or about 30% of the time in an earlier analysis of several hundred of the donors. In a later genetic analysis, fewer N-insertions in productive TCRs were reported among donors in an Asian-associated ancestry cluster than the approximately 710-donor mean. In the study, some 160 TCR beta chains were listed as associated with cytomegalovirus. Roughly uniform sequencing depth across donors was assumed in presence/absence analyses, although this assumption may not hold. HLA typing was unavailable for some donors at each locus, so association tests used only the typed subset. In this cohort, only TCR beta chains were sequenced, and detectable features were limited by the absence of alpha or paired-chain data. A cluster of highly shared sequence variants was judged likely to represent a technical artifact of the sequencing pipeline.

The specimen was PBMCs. The clonotype was recovered from a man in his forties in good health and CMV-seronegative. The rearrangement joined TRBV1 to TRBJ2-7; TRBD2, the table's D call, lacks a check against the DNA. TRBV1 represents a pseudogene. The DNA sequence is TGCACCAGCAGCCTGAAGGTACCCGGGAGAGGGATCCACGAGCAGTACTTC. Its protein is CTSSLKVPGRGIHEQYF.